Below, 28 T cell receptor beta chains from the same sample are listed, as sequenced in a study of cytomegalovirus exposure and HLA in healthy donors. Data came from immunoSEQ multiplex PCR; TCRdb stores just in-frame clones and leaves some out. The profile shows some 86,000 clones, approximately 93% of them singletons. The specimen sequenced was PBMCs. The origin of the receptors is a woman aged 25 to 39 in good health and CMV-seronegative.

V gene TRBV5-1 combines with J gene TRBJ2-2, with 7 bases identical to TRBD1. Trimming at V came to 4 bases and at J to 0 bases, leaving 6 bases not matched to a gene. From germline, CDR1 is SGHRS and CDR2 YFSETQ. The CDR3 extends over 16 amino acids. CDR3: CASSPRTGTNTGELFF. The CDR3 region has the DNA TGCGCCAGCAGCCCCCGGACAGGTACGAACACCGGGGAGCTGTTTTTT. The entire variable domain, with the rest obtained from reference TRBV5-1 and TRBJ2-2, is as follows: KAGVTQTPRYLIKTRGQQVTLSCSPISGHRSVSWYQQTPGQGLQFLFEYFSETQRNKGNFPGRFSGRQFSNSRSEMNVSTLELGDSALYLCASSPRTGTNTGELFFGEGSRLTVL.

Only one count was recorded for this clone. The chain employs TRBV11-3 and TRBJ2-4, with a possible D match to TRBD1 (8 bases). V lost 6 bases and J lost 0, with 15 bases in between. CDR3 size: 16 residues. CDR1 and CDR2 from the germline V gene are SGHNT and YENEEA. For the CDR3, the DNA is TGTGCCAGCAGGTTCACAGGGGGGGTAGCCAAAAACATTCAGTACTTC. Protein: CASRFTGGVAKNIQYF.

The sample holds one count of this clone. The J gene is TRBJ2-5, the V gene TRBV19, with D maybe TRBD1 (5 bases). With 5 bases removed from V and 4 bases from J, the gap between germline ends came to 26 bases. The CDR3 runs 18 residues. The germline V gene encodes CDR1 LNHDA and CDR2 SQIVND (reference sequence). This CDR3 reads CASSPYAPQPTVRETQYF. The DNA for the CDR3 is TGTGCCAGTAGTCCCTACGCCCCTCAACCGACAGTTAGAGAGACCCAGTACTTC.

In its sample, this clone was seen once. J is TRBJ1-1 and V is TRBV11-1; D might be TRBD1 (6 bases). CDR3 length: 12 amino acids. Germline CDR1 reads SGHAT; CDR2 reads FQDESV (reference sequence). The V end was cut by 5 bases, the J end by 11 bases, with 15 bases between. The CDR3: CASSPTGSAAFF. In nucleotides, the CDR3 is TGTGCCAGCAGCCCCACAGGGTCGGCGGCTTTCTTT.

J is TRBJ1-2 and V is TRBV2, with a weak D call TRBD1 (6 bases). The germline V gene encodes CDR1 SNHLY and CDR2 FYNNEI. The V gene lost 2 bases and the J gene lost 8 bases, with 15 bases spanning the gap. This CDR3 has 14 amino acids. The CDR3 sequence is CASSEYLGDTGYTF. CDR3 DNA sequence: TGTGCCAGCAGTGAATACCTCGGGGACACCGGCTACACCTTC.

The gene calls are TRBV4-1 and TRBJ1-5; the match to TRBD1 covers 9 bases. Germline-derived CDR1 and CDR2 are MGHRA and YSYEKL. Trimming cost V 1 base and J 5 bases; bases outside gene matches: 9. The CDR3 extends over 17 amino acids. The CDR3 DNA follows: TGCGCCAGCAGCCAAGGACTCCGGGACAGGGAGGATCAGCCCCAGCATTTT. Translation: CASSQGLRDREDQPQHF.

The chain couples TRBV4-3 to TRBJ1-1, with a tentative D call TRBD1 (5 bases). This CDR3 has 13 residues. V lost 0 bases and J 6 bases, leaving 8 bases between the germline ends. Germline assignment: CDR1 LGHNA and CDR2 YSLEER. The CDR3: CASSQDRGAEAFF. Here the CDR3 DNA reads TGCGCCAGCAGCCAAGATAGGGGTGCTGAAGCTTTCTTT.

J is TRBJ2-7 and V is TRBV28; D is perhaps TRBD1 (6 bases). This CDR3 contains 17 residues. V lost 5 bases to trimming and J lost 1 base, with 21 bases between them. Germline lookup yields CDR1 MDHEN and CDR2 SYDVKM. CDR3 DNA: TGTGCCAGCAGTCTGGGGCCCCACACAGGGAATTCCTACGAGCAGTACTTC. It yields the protein CASSLGPHTGNSYEQYF.

The V gene is TRBV9, the J gene TRBJ1-1, with 8 bases that match TRBD1. Germline V gene data show CDR1 as SGDLS and CDR2 as YYNGEE. CDR3 length: 15 amino acids. Trimming removed 4 bases from V and 7 bases from J; junction bases left unmatched: 12. The CDR3 DNA reads TGTGCCAGCAGCTTTCGTCCAGGGGGCGCGGTTGAAGCTTTCTTT. It is translated as CASSFRPGGAVEAFF.

The chain joins TRBV7-9 to TRBJ1-3; tentatively, D is TRBD1 (6 bases). The CDR3 is 17 residues long. Germline values: CDR1 SEHNR, CDR2 FQNEAQ (reference sequence). Trimming took off 7 bases at V and 3 bases at J, with 22 bases between the two ends. The chain's CDR3 is CASNLGDTMRLGNTIYF. CDR3 in DNA: TGTGCCAGCAATCTTGGGGACACCATGCGACTTGGAAACACCATATATTTT. Together with reference TRBV7-9 and TRBJ1-3, the CDR3 gives the full variable domain: DTGVSQNPRHKITKRGQNVTFRCDPISEHNRLYWYRQTLGQGPEFLTYFQNEAQLEKSRLLSDRFSAERPKGSFSTLEIQRTEQGDSAMYLCASNLGDTMRLGNTIYFGEGSWLTVV.

The chain has TRBV10-3 and TRBJ2-3; tentative D call: TRBD1 (6 bases). The CDR3 loop spans 12 amino acids. Germline loops: CDR1 ENHRY, CDR2 SYGVKD. V was shortened by 6 bases and J by 10 bases, with 14 bases between the two germline ends. CDR3 bases: TGTGCCATCAGCTCACAGGACAGTCCGCAGTATTTT. It yields the protein CAISSQDSPQYF.

This clone was seen a single time. The J gene is TRBJ1-2, the V gene TRBV30; weak D call: TRBD1 (5 bases). The length of the CDR3 is 16 residues. V was cut by 5 bases and J by 2 bases, with 21 bases left in between. Per germline, CDR1 GTSNPN and CDR2 SVGIG (reference sequence). Here the CDR3 DNA reads TGTGCCTGGCTACTGATGGGGTTAGGGGTAAACTATGGCTACACCTTC. Translation gives CAWLLMGLGVNYGYTF.

The chain carries TRBV6-5 and TRBJ1-5; D unresolved. V dropped 2 bases and J dropped 5 bases, with 7 bases sitting between them. Germline V lookup: CDR1 MNHEY, CDR2 SVGAGI. This CDR3 comprises 13 residues. CDR3 coding DNA: TGTGCCAGCAGTTACGGGAGGGATCAGCCCCAGCATTTT. It is translated as CASSYGRDQPQHF.

The gene calls are TRBV7-9 and TRBJ2-3; 9 nucleotides agree with TRBD1. Germline values: CDR1 SEHNR, CDR2 FQNEAQ (reference sequence). This CDR3 region has 15 residues. V shed 6 bases, J shed 7 bases, and the junction held 11 bases outside the gene matches. The CDR3 is CASSHRDREYNTQYF. The CDR3 coding sequence is TGTGCCAGCAGTCACCGGGACAGGGAGTATAATACGCAGTATTTT.

The rearrangement uses TRBV27 and TRBJ1-1; tentative D call: TRBD1 (6 bases). From germline, CDR1 is MNHEY and CDR2 SMNVEV (reference sequence). The V and J ends lost 3 bases and 7 bases respectively, with 9 bases between them. The CDR3 has 12 residues. The CDR3 spells CASSFDRSEAFF. The DNA for the CDR3 is TGTGCCAGCAGTTTCGACAGGAGTGAAGCTTTCTTT.

The chain uses TRBV7-9 and TRBJ2-7; possible D gene TRBD1, 6 bases. The CDR3 is made up of 13 amino acids. The V gene lost 1 base and the J gene lost 6 bases, with 10 bases spanning the gap. The germline CDR1 and CDR2 sequences are SEHNR and FQNEAQ (reference sequence). The CDR3 bases are TGTGCCAGCAGCTTAGTACAGGGTAGCGAGCAGTACTTC. Translating it yields CASSLVQGSEQYF.

The chain has TRBV18 and TRBJ1-1, with a weak D call TRBD1 (6 bases). The CDR3 is 13 amino acids. V lost 4 bases and J lost 3, with 9 bases in between. Germline V lookup: CDR1 KGHSH, CDR2 LQKENI. As DNA, the CDR3 is TGTGCCAGCTCACTCCACAGGGACACTGAAGCTTTCTTT. Its translation: CASSLHRDTEAFF.

V and J are TRBV18 and TRBJ1-5, with TRBD1 identical over 8 bases. Germline trimming cut 4 bases from V and 4 bases from J; bases unmatched to any gene: 6. CDR3 length equals 15 residues. Germline lookup yields CDR1 KGHSH and CDR2 LQKENI. The CDR3 DNA follows: TGTGCCAGCTCACTCGGACAGGGTGCTAATCAGCCCCAGCATTTT. It codes for CASSLGQGANQPQHF. The variable domain in full, with the rest retrieved from reference TRBV18 and TRBJ1-5, is NAGVMQNPRHLVRRRGQEARLRCSPMKGHSHVYWYRQLPEEGLKFMVYLQKENIIDESGMPKERFSAEFPKEGPSILRIQQVVRGDSAAYFCASSLGQGANQPQHFGDGTRLSIL.

The J gene is TRBJ2-5, the V gene TRBV5-1, with 8 bases matching TRBD2. Trimming cost V 3 bases and J 4 bases; bases outside gene matches: 5. Germline V gene sequence: CDR1 SGHRS, CDR2 YFSETQ. This CDR3 contains 14 residues. The CDR3 protein is CASSYGGGRETQYF. The CDR3 DNA reads as TGCGCCAGCAGCTACGGGGGGGGACGAGAGACCCAGTACTTC.

The V call is TRBV7-3, the J call TRBJ1-6, with unresolved D. From germline, CDR1 is SGHTA and CDR2 FQGTGA. Trimming took off 5 bases at V and 10 bases at J, with 12 bases between the two ends. This CDR3 is 13 amino acids long. CDR3 loop: CASSPGLGSPLHF. CDR3 coding DNA: TGTGCCAGCAGCCCCGGACTTGGCTCACCCCTCCACTTT.

The rearrangement uses TRBV6-5 and TRBJ1-6; possible D gene TRBD1, 6 bases. V lost 0 bases to trimming and J lost 10 bases, with 16 bases between them. The CDR3 contains 16 residues. Germline V gene lookup returns CDR1 MNHEY and CDR2 SVGAGI. The CDR3 nucleotides are TGTGCCAGCAGTTACTCTCGAGCCGGGGGGCGGTCACCCCTCCACTTT. Translated: CASSYSRAGGRSPLHF.

The J gene is TRBJ2-7, the V gene TRBV19, with TRBD1 matching 9 bases. The CDR3 sequence is 14 residues long. Germline V CDR1 and CDR2: LNHDA, SQIVND (reference sequence). V shed 6 bases, J shed 6 bases, and the junction held 9 bases outside the gene matches. CDR3 in amino acids: CASRRDRDIGEQYF. DNA of the CDR3: TGTGCCAGTAGACGGGACAGGGACATCGGCGAGCAGTACTTC.

The chain recombines TRBV7-2 with TRBJ1-3, with TRBD1 matching over 7 bases. The CDR3 spans 16 residues. V shed 4 bases, J shed 3 bases, and the junction held 9 bases outside the gene matches. The V gene's germline CDR1 is SGHTA and CDR2 FQGNSA. The CDR3 DNA is TGTGCCAGCAGCTCTGGGACAGACCAAATTGGAAACACCATATATTTT. Translated, it gives CASSSGTDQIGNTIYF.

The rearrangement joins TRBV20-1 to TRBJ2-7; D perhaps matches TRBD1 (5 bases). CDR3 size: 11 residues. The ends were cut back, 6 bases at V and 3 bases at J, with 9 bases in the middle. Germline CDR1 reads DFQATT; CDR2 reads SNEGSKA (reference sequence). The CDR3, as DNA: TGCAGTGCCAGAAGGGGCTACGAGCAGTACTTC. It is translated as CSARRGYEQYF.

The chain uses TRBV9 and TRBJ2-5; 7 bases are shared with TRBD1. V trimming: 4 bases; J trimming: 2 bases; junction bases outside the gene matches: 8. This CDR3 is built from 15 residues. The germline V gene has CDR1 SGDLS and CDR2 YYNGEE. The CDR3 bases are TGTGCCAGCAGCTCCGCAGGGGGTAATCAAGAGACCCAGTACTTC. This translates into CASSSAGGNQETQYF.

The J gene is TRBJ1-5, the V gene TRBV21-1; the table's TRBD1 call for D was not verified on the DNA. TRBV21-1 represents a pseudogene. This CDR3 contains 17 residues. The CDR3 loop is CASSKGFQGVTNQPQHF. Here the CDR3 DNA reads TGTGCCAGCAGCAAAGGGTTTCAGGGGGTCACGAATCAGCCCCAGCATTTT.

This clone was counted a single time. The V call is TRBV5-1, the J call TRBJ1-1; 9 bases fit TRBD1. In germline, CDR1 is SGHRS, CDR2 YFSETQ. There are 13 residues in the CDR3. Germline trimming cut 4 bases from V and 6 bases from J; bases unmatched to any gene: 4. The CDR3 nucleotides are TGCGCCAGCAGCCCGGACAGGGGCCCTGAAGCTTTCTTT. Its translation: CASSPDRGPEAFF.

This chain connects TRBV5-4 to TRBJ2-5; D not certain. Germline CDR1 reads SGHNT; CDR2 reads YYREEE (reference sequence). The CDR3 is 16 residues long. V lost 1 base and J lost 2, with 15 bases in between. The CDR3 here is CASSLLPYRVQETQYF. The CDR3 nucleotides are TGTGCCAGCAGCTTGCTCCCTTACCGGGTTCAAGAGACCCAGTACTTC.